The 18 T cell receptor beta chains reported below all come from one sample, sequenced in a study of shared clonotypes between healthy human individuals. The protocol was immunoSEQ multiplex PCR, while the TCRdb copy is restricted to in-frame clones and leaves out a portion. This sample has 1.6 million or so clones, with roughly 96% found just once. The sample consisted of naive CD4+ T cells sorted from blood. Documented subset: CD45RA+ positively selected. These receptors were obtained from a man aged 25 to 45 in good health.

The genes are TRBV5-6 and TRBJ1-5; TRBD1 matches 9 bases. The J segment lost 7 bases and the V segment lost 4 bases, leaving 9 bases of the junction unmatched. The CDR3 runs to 15 residues. Germline CDR1 SGHDT, CDR2 YYEEEE. CDR3 nucleotides: TGTGCCAGCAGCAAAGCCCGACAGGGGGGACAGCCCCAGCATTTT. Its protein product is CASSKARQGGQPQHF.

The gene calls are TRBV9 and TRBJ2-7; D might be TRBD1 (5 bases). Trimming took off 4 bases at V and 6 bases at J, with 14 bases between the two ends. CDR1 and CDR2 from the germline V gene are SGDLS and YYNGEE. There are 13 residues in the CDR3. In DNA, the CDR3 is TGTGCCAGCAGCCAGGGATTGCCGGGCGAGCAGTACTTC. This encodes CASSQGLPGEQYF.

This clone was picked up one time. The chain recombines TRBV28 with TRBJ1-5, with 9 nucleotides matching TRBD1. CDR3 length: 15 residues. With 3 bases clipped from V and 4 bases from J, the junction kept 4 bases outside the gene matches. The germline V gene encodes CDR1 MDHEN and CDR2 SYDVKM. The CDR3 region is CASSFRDRVNQPQHF. The DNA of the CDR3 is TGTGCCAGCAGTTTCCGGGACAGGGTGAATCAGCCCCAGCATTTT.

The rearrangement uses TRBV10-3 and TRBJ1-5; D might be TRBD1 (5 bases). The CDR3 has 16 amino acids. Germline lookup yields CDR1 ENHRY and CDR2 SYGVKD. Trimming pared 0 bases from V and 1 base from J, leaving 10 bases between. CDR3 coding DNA: TGTGCCATCAGTGAGTCAATTGGGGCGAGCAATCAGCCCCAGCATTTT. This sequence encodes CAISESIGASNQPQHF.

The chain carries TRBV18 and TRBJ1-5; D remains unclear. Trimming pared 2 bases from V and 1 base from J, leaving 12 bases between. The CDR3 is 16 amino acids. The V gene's germline CDR1 is KGHSH and CDR2 LQKENI. CDR3 bases: TGTGCCAGCTCACCATATCCGAGGGAAAGCAATCAGCCCCAGCATTTT. Its protein product is CASSPYPRESNQPQHF.

The rearrangement links TRBV25-1 to TRBJ1-3, with D possibly being TRBD1 (6 bases). V was shortened by 7 bases and J by 6 bases, with 16 bases between the two germline ends. The CDR3 extends over 14 amino acids. CDR1 and CDR2 from the germline V gene are MGHDK and SYGVNS. CDR3 in amino acids: CASNRGPEENTIYF. The CDR3 bases are TGTGCCAGCAACCGGGGGCCAGAGGAAAACACCATATATTTT.

The CDR3 protein is CASSELPSGRNTGELFF. The CDR3 DNA sequence: TGCGCCAGCAGTGAGTTGCCTAGCGGGAGGAACACCGGGGAGCTGTTTTTT. This sequence joins TRBV10-2 and TRBJ2-2; 10 bases line up with TRBD2. CDR3 length: 17 residues. Looked up from germline, CDR1 is WSHSY and CDR2 is SAAADI. The trim removed 1 base at V and 1 base at J, leaving 3 bases unmatched.

V usage is TRBV19 and J usage is TRBJ2-1, with 11 positions matching TRBD2. V gave up 2 bases and J gave up 8 bases; unmatched junction bases: 8. The length of the CDR3 is 16 residues. The germline V gene has CDR1 LNHDA and CDR2 SQIVND (reference sequence). The CDR3 region has the DNA TGTGCCAGTAGTATAACTAGCGGGAGATTAGGCGATGAGCAGTTCTTC. This codes for CASSITSGRLGDEQFF. Full variable domain (missing parts from reference TRBV19 and TRBJ2-1): DGGITQSPKYLFRKEGQNVTLSCEQNLNHDAMYWYRQDPGQGLRLIYYSQIVNDFQKGDIAEGYSVSREKKESFPLTVTSAQKNPTAFYLCASSITSGRLGDEQFFGPGTRLTVL.

V is TRBV27 and J is TRBJ2-5; 8 bases are a match to TRBD2. The CDR3 consists of 15 residues. Unmatched junction bases numbered 10, after V lost 5 bases and J lost 5 bases. CDR1 and CDR2 from the germline V gene are MNHEY and SMNVEV (reference sequence). The CDR3 coding sequence is TGTGCCAGCAGTACCGTAGCGGGGTGGGGGGAGACCCAGTACTTC. Its protein product is CASSTVAGWGETQYF.

This chain links TRBV5-1 with TRBJ2-1; D perhaps matches TRBD1 (7 bases). In germline, CDR1 is SGHRS, CDR2 YFSETQ. The CDR3 contains 21 residues. Trimming removed 4 bases at V and 5 bases at J, with 34 bases between. This CDR3 is CASSTWGWDSGDAGPHNEQFF. The DNA for the CDR3 is TGCGCCAGCAGCACCTGGGGGTGGGACAGCGGAGATGCGGGGCCTCACAATGAGCAGTTCTTC.

This clone was detected only a few times. The CDR3 sequence: CASSDRDTGELFF. As DNA, the CDR3 is TGCGCCAGCAGTGACAGGGACACCGGGGAGCTGTTTTTT. The chain employs TRBV10-1 and TRBJ2-2, with a weak D call TRBD1 (5 bases). The V and J ends lost 3 bases and 3 bases respectively, with 5 bases between them. Germline values: CDR1 WNHNN, CDR2 SYGVQD (reference sequence). The CDR3 runs to 13 residues.

The chain employs TRBV27 and TRBJ2-3; 7 nucleotides agree with TRBD2. Trimming removed 4 bases from V and 0 bases from J; junction bases left unmatched: 7. CDR3 length: 16 residues. Germline V gene sequence: CDR1 MNHEY, CDR2 SMNVEV (reference sequence). The CDR3 reads CASSSLAGSSTDTQYF. CDR3 in DNA: TGTGCCAGCAGTTCGTTAGCGGGTTCTAGCACAGATACGCAGTATTTT.

The chain couples TRBV6-1 to TRBJ2-7, with 11 nucleotides matching TRBD1. The CDR3 is made up of 15 amino acids. Germline V gives CDR1 MNHNS, CDR2 SASEGT. The V segment lost 7 bases and the J segment 0 bases; nucleotides outside the gene matches: 5. CDR3 coding DNA: TGTGCCAGCAAAAGGGGGACAGGGGGCTCCTACGAGCAGTACTTC. This sequence encodes CASKRGTGGSYEQYF.

The chain recombines TRBV27 with TRBJ2-5; D is unclear. In germline, CDR1 is MNHEY, CDR2 SMNVEV (reference sequence). This CDR3 is built from 12 residues. Trimming removed 7 bases from V and 1 base from J, with 7 bases in between. In nucleotides, the CDR3 is TGTGCCAGCAACTACTGCCAAGAGACCCAGTACTTC. Amino acid sequence: CASNYCQETQYF.

Note on this clone: A junction boundary mismatches the germline segment, possibly from a read error. This CDR3 reads CSVVGRTDPYGQYF. CDR3 nucleotides: TGCAGCGTTGTGGGCAGGACTGACCCCTACGGGCAGTACTTC. V and J are TRBV29-1 and TRBJ2-7; possible D gene TRBD2, 5 bases. This CDR3 region has 14 residues. CDR1 is SQVTM and CDR2 is ANQGSEA in the germline V gene.

On this clone: This clone may be a read error of a much larger clone one base away. Other nucleotide sequences from this sample produce the same CDR3. The V call is TRBV18, the J call TRBJ2-3; D is ambiguous. There are 13 residues in the CDR3. Germline V gene lookup returns CDR1 KGHSH and CDR2 LQKENI. Trimming took 0 bases from V and 0 from J, leaving 1 base between them. The CDR3: CASSPPSTDTQYF. In nucleotides, the CDR3 is TGTGCCAGCTCACCACCAAGCACAGATACGCAGTATTTT.

The chain carries TRBV27 and TRBJ2-7; weak D call: TRBD2 (5 bases). There are 14 residues in the CDR3. V lost 2 bases and J 7 bases, leaving 15 bases between the germline ends. The germline V gene encodes CDR1 MNHEY and CDR2 SMNVEV (reference sequence). CDR3 in amino acids: CASSLIREGREQYF. The CDR3 bases are TGTGCCAGCAGTTTAATCCGGGAAGGGAGAGAGCAGTACTTC.

The chain is built from TRBV5-1 and TRBJ1-5; 9 bases are a match to TRBD1. V gave up 2 bases and J gave up 6 bases; unmatched junction bases: 3. The germline V gene has CDR1 SGHRS and CDR2 YFSETQ. The CDR3 length is 14 residues. This CDR3 is CASSLRQGGQPQHF. The CDR3, as DNA: TGCGCCAGCAGCTTAAGACAGGGGGGTCAGCCCCAGCATTTT.